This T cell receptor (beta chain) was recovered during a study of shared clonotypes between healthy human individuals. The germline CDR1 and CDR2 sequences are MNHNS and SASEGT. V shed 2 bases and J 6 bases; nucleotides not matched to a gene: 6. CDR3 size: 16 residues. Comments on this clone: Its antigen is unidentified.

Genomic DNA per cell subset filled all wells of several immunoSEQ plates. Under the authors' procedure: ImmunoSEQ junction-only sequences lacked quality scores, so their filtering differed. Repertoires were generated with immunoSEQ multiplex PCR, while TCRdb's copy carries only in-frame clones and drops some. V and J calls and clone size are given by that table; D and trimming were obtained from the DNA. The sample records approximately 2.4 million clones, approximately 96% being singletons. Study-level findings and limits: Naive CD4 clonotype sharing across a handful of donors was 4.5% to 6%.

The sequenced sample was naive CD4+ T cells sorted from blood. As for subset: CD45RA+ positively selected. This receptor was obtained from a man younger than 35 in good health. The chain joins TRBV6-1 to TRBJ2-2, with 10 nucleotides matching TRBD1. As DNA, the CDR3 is TGTGCCAGCAGTGAACGAATGACAGGGGGCCCCGGGGAGCTGTTTTTT. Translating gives CASSERMTGGPGELFF.